This T cell receptor (beta chain) appears in the sequencing data of a study of blood T cell repertoires in COVID-19. This CDR3 is 17 amino acids long. V gave up 0 bases and J gave up 0 bases, with 12 bases separating them. Germline loops: CDR1 LGHDT, CDR2 YNNKEL (reference sequence). TCRdb's copy holds only in-frame clones and misses some; the assay was immunoSEQ multiplex PCR. Seen here are about 230,000 clones, 84% observed once, and the top ten hold under 2%. V is TRBV3-1 (or the pseudogene TRBV3-2) and J is TRBJ1-3, with a tentative D call TRBD1 (6 bases). Sequenced material: PBMCs or T cells enriched from blood (not recorded which). The receptor was isolated from a man aged 55 to 70 who had recovered from COVID-19. CDR3 loop: CASSQDRGLYSGNTIYF. CDR3 nucleotide sequence: TGTGCCAGCAGCCAAGACAGGGGCCTCTACTCTGGAAACACCATATATTTT.